This is a list of T cell receptor beta chains from one sample in a study of blood T cell repertoires in COVID-19. TCRdb's table, derived via immunoSEQ multiplex PCR, lists solely in-frame clones and lacks some. The sample has 100,000 to 140,000 clones, approximately 81% seen once; the top ten hold 4.2%. The sequencing sample was made of peripheral blood. These receptors all stem from a human donor in a cohort sampled during active COVID-19. Each CDR3 is given with its conserved first and last residue. The D gene is left open where the match is weak. Some rows have no size entry. The others give once, few or many, or a class for an expanded clone.

cdr3_nt cdr3_aa clone_size j_call d_call v_call
TGTGCCAGCAGCCCAGGACTAGCAGCTTACACAGATACGCAGTATTTT CASSPGLAAYTDTQYF few TRBJ2-3 TRBD2 TRBV6-2/TRBV6-3
TGTGCCAGCAGCCAAAGCGACTACGAGCAGTACTTC CASSQSDYEQYF few TRBJ2-7 - TRBV7-2
TGTGCCAGCAGCCAACTTCTAGCGGGAGGCTCCTACGAGCAGTACTTC CASSQLLAGGSYEQYF - TRBJ2-7 TRBD2 TRBV4-2
TGTGCCAGCAGTTACCGGACAGGCTCCTACGAGCAGTACTTC CASSYRTGSYEQYF - TRBJ2-7 TRBD1 TRBV6-5
TGTGCCAGTACCCCGGACGGGGGGCCCATTCGTAGCAATCAGCCCCAGCATTTT CASTPDGGPIRSNQPQHF - TRBJ1-5 - TRBV19
TGTGCCAGCAGTTCTTATTTCGATGAGCAGTTCTTC CASSSYFDEQFF - TRBJ2-1 - TRBV6-2/TRBV6-3
TGTGCCAGCAGTTACCTGGGGACAGGGGTATCCGCCGGGGAGCTGTTTTTT CASSYLGTGVSAGELFF - TRBJ2-2 TRBD1 TRBV6-2/TRBV6-3
TGTGCCAGCAGCTGGGGACTAGCGGGAGTCGCGAACACCGGGGAGCTGTTTTTT CASSWGLAGVANTGELFF - TRBJ2-2 TRBD2 TRBV7-3
TGTGCCAGTAGTAGAAGACCGGGACAGGGAGCTGGAAACACCATATATTTT CASSRRPGQGAGNTIYF - TRBJ1-3 TRBD1 TRBV19
TGTGCCACCAGCAGAGGACCAGCGGGAGATGACAATGAGCAGTTCTTC CATSRGPAGDDNEQFF few TRBJ2-1 TRBD2 TRBV15
TGTGCCAGTAGTGACAGGGGCACAGATACGCAGTATTTT CASSDRGTDTQYF - TRBJ2-3 TRBD1 TRBV19
TGTGCCAGCAGCTTAGCTAGCGGGAGCAATGAGCAGTTCTTC CASSLASGSNEQFF - TRBJ2-1 TRBD2 TRBV7-9
TGCGCCAGCAGCTTGGACCCTACAGGGGGCTCCTACGAGCAGTACTTC CASSLDPTGGSYEQYF - TRBJ2-7 TRBD1 TRBV5-1
TGTGCTAGTGGTTCGAGGGACAGGGGGCGAAATGGCTACACCTTC CASGSRDRGRNGYTF - TRBJ1-2 TRBD1 TRBV12-5
TGTGCCAGCAGTGAAAACGCAGGGCGGAGCTATGGCTACACCTTC CASSENAGRSYGYTF - TRBJ1-2 - TRBV25-1
TGTGCCAGCAGTTTATTCGGGGGGACAGGGGACATACAGCCCCAGCATTTT CASSLFGGTGDIQPQHF - TRBJ1-5 TRBD1 TRBV28
TGTGCCAGCAGCTTAGCGAGGGGATCGACTAGCGACTACAATGAGCAGTTCTTC CASSLARGSTSDYNEQFF once TRBJ2-1 TRBD2 TRBV7-6
TGTGCCAGCAGCTTATCAGGGGGTAGGGAAAAACTGTTTTTT CASSLSGGREKLFF - TRBJ1-4 TRBD1 TRBV7-2
TGTGCCAGCTCACCTACCCGTATAGCGGGAGGGACGGTGGAGACCCAGTACTTC CASSPTRIAGGTVETQYF - TRBJ2-5 TRBD2 TRBV18
TGTGCCAGCAGCCCCGGAGGGGGGGTCTTATGGAATCAGCCCCAGCATTTT CASSPGGGVLWNQPQHF once TRBJ1-5 - TRBV6-2/TRBV6-3
TGTGCCAGCAAATTAAGCGGGTCGTTTGAGCAGTTCTTC CASKLSGSFEQFF few TRBJ2-1 - TRBV28
TGTGCCAGCAGCGCCCGAGGGACTAGCGGGGCCTACGAGCAGTACTTC CASSARGTSGAYEQYF - TRBJ2-7 TRBD2 TRBV9
TGTGCCAGCAGCCAGTACACTAGCGGGAGGGCGGGCAATGAGCAGTTCTTC CASSQYTSGRAGNEQFF - TRBJ2-1 TRBD2 TRBV3-1/TRBV3-2
TGTGCCAGCAGCCATAGCGGGAGAGGGACAGATACGCAGTATTTT CASSHSGRGTDTQYF - TRBJ2-3 TRBD2 TRBV11-3
TGTGCCAGCAGCTTTTCACCGCTAGCAACTAATGAAAAACTGTTTTTT CASSFSPLATNEKLFF few TRBJ1-4 - TRBV5-4
TGTGCCAGCAGTTCCCGTGCTCAGAACAATGAGCAGTTCTTC CASSSRAQNNEQFF once TRBJ2-1 - TRBV6-6
TGTGCCAGCAGAACTAGCGGGAGTTCTTACAATGAGCAGTTCTTC CASRTSGSSYNEQFF few TRBJ2-1 TRBD2 TRBV28
TGTGCCAGCAGTTTGCAGGGGCCCTATGGCTACACCTTC CASSLQGPYGYTF - TRBJ1-2 - TRBV27
TGTGCCAGCAGCAGGCGGGACACTGAAGCTTTCTTT CASSRRDTEAFF once TRBJ1-1 - TRBV5-6
TGTGCCAGCAGCCAAGATTTTAGCGGGACTTCCTACAATGAGCAGTTCTTC CASSQDFSGTSYNEQFF - TRBJ2-1 TRBD2 TRBV4-2
TGTGCCAGCAGAGGACAGGGTAACCAAGAGACCCAGTACTTC CASRGQGNQETQYF - TRBJ2-5 TRBD1 TRBV27
TGCAGCGCCCTTTTTGGCGGAACTGAAGCTTTCTTT CSALFGGTEAFF - TRBJ1-1 - TRBV29-1
TGTGCCAGCAGCGTCAGGGTGGGCACAGATACGCAGTATTTT CASSVRVGTDTQYF - TRBJ2-3 - TRBV9
TGTGCCAGCAGCGGTCAACAGATTGAGGCCAACGTCCTGACTTTC CASSGQQIEANVLTF - TRBJ2-6 - TRBV9
TGCGCCAGCAGCCCCGGGGAGAGCAATCAGCCCCAGCATTTT CASSPGESNQPQHF once TRBJ1-5 - TRBV5-1
TGCGCCAGCAGCTTGGGGACTAGCTTGGAGACCCAGTACTTC CASSLGTSLETQYF - TRBJ2-5 TRBD2 TRBV5-1
TGTGCCAGCAGCTACGGGCGCCTAGCGGGAAGCTGGGCCGGGGAGCTGTTTTTT CASSYGRLAGSWAGELFF - TRBJ2-2 TRBD2 TRBV5-4
TGCGCCAGCAGCCAAGGTCATGGGACACCGAATTCACCCCTCCACTTT CASSQGHGTPNSPLHF few TRBJ1-6 - TRBV4-3
TGTGCCAGCAGCCGAGGACTAGCGGGAGAGTTCTTC CASSRGLAGEFF - TRBJ2-1 TRBD2 TRBV12-3/TRBV12-4
TGTGCCAGCACCCCGATCAGAATCGGGGAGCTGTTTTTT CASTPIRIGELFF - TRBJ2-2 - TRBV2
TGTGCCAGCAGCATAAAGCACGAGGATTCACCCCTCCACTTT CASSIKHEDSPLHF - TRBJ1-6 - TRBV3-1/TRBV3-2
TGTGCCAGCAGCTTATTACAGGGGGTTATCGGCACTGAAGCTTTCTTT CASSLLQGVIGTEAFF - TRBJ1-1 TRBD1 TRBV7-2